This TCR beta chain was sequenced in a study of Ad26.COV2.S vaccination and SARS-CoV-2 variants. Generated by immunoSEQ multiplex PCR, the TCRdb table keeps only in-frame clones and is missing some. This table has roughly 380,000 clones, approximately 90% appearing once. The ends were cut back, 10 bases at V and 6 bases at J, with 13 bases in the middle. The CDR3 spans 11 residues. Per germline, CDR1 WSHSY and CDR2 SAAADI. The treatment was: over 15 received Ad26.COV2.S at low or high dose, single or two shots; a few received placebo; per-sample allocation not given. Sampling occurred on day 63 after the first vaccine or placebo injection.

The sample was peripheral blood, taken in a trial of Ad26.COV2.S vaccine versus placebo. This rearrangement joins TRBV10-2 to TRBJ2-7, with D possibly matching TRBD1 (6 bases). The TCR originated in a person between 18 and 59 years old who received the Ad26.COV2.S COVID-19 vaccine or a placebo. CDR3 region: CAIMEGGEQYF. CDR3 bases: TGCGCCATTATGGAAGGGGGCGAGCAGTACTTC.